These 20 T cell receptor beta chains originate from one sample sequenced in a study of beta chain features in type 1 diabetes. Expressed TCRB transcripts were sequenced after all isolated RNA was converted to cDNA. Sequenced by immunoSEQ multiplex PCR; TCRdb stores in-frame clones only, minus some. The table lists about 410,000 clones, more than 11% of them singletons, with roughly 0.04% in the top ten. Sequencing was performed on naive CD4+ T cells from blood. These receptors were taken from a man younger than 45 in good health.

This clone appeared a few times. The chain has TRBV7-3 and TRBJ2-1; TRBD2 aligns across 12 bases. V dropped 2 bases and J dropped 9; count of bases not matched to a gene: 8. Germline-derived CDR1 and CDR2 are SGHTA and FQGTGA. The CDR3 spans 16 residues. CDR3: CASSLSSGRARGEQFF. DNA of the CDR3: TGTGCCAGCAGCTTATCTAGCGGGAGGGCCAGAGGTGAGCAGTTCTTC.

The chain carries TRBV7-9 and TRBJ2-2; D is possibly TRBD1 (5 bases). CDR1 is SEHNR and CDR2 is FQNEAQ in the germline V gene (reference sequence). Between the trimmed V and J ends, which lost 2 bases and 2 bases, there was a span of 18 bases. The CDR3 length is 18 residues. CDR3 protein: CASSLLQGISHNTGELFF. The DNA for the CDR3 is TGTGCCAGCAGCTTACTTCAGGGCATCAGCCATAACACCGGGGAGCTGTTTTTT.

The chain uses TRBV2 and TRBJ2-7; no definite D call. The CDR3 contains 11 residues. CDR1 SNHLY and CDR2 FYNNEI come from the germline V gene. V was clipped by 6 bases and J by 7 bases, with 10 bases between them. CDR3 sequence: CASRNSREQYV. Here the CDR3 DNA reads TGTGCCAGCAGGAACTCGAGGGAGCAGTACGTC.

The rearrangement joins TRBV11-3 to TRBJ2-3; 9 bases match TRBD2. V was clipped by 1 base and J by 4 bases; unmatched bases: 3. The germline V gene encodes CDR1 SGHNT and CDR2 YENEEA. CDR3 length equals 15 residues. The CDR3: CASSLVAGVPDTQYF. The CDR3, as DNA: TGTGCCAGCAGCTTAGTAGCGGGAGTCCCAGATACGCAGTATTTT.

In its sample, this clone was seen a few times. The chain combines TRBV15 with TRBJ2-5; TRBD1 is a possible D gene (5 bases). The CDR3 runs 11 residues. The ends were cut back, 8 bases at V and 3 bases at J, with 7 bases in the middle. Germline-derived CDR1 and CDR2 are LNHNV and YYDKDF (reference sequence). CDR3 protein: CATQGKETQYF. The CDR3 coding sequence is TGTGCCACCCAGGGAAAAGAGACCCAGTACTTC. Full variable domain (rest looked up from reference TRBV15 and TRBJ2-5): DAMVIQNPRYQVTQFGKPVTLSCSQTLNHNVMYWYQQKSSQAPKLLFHYYDKDFNNEADTPDNFQSRRPNTSFCFLDIRSPGLGDTAMYLCATQGKETQYFGPGTRLLVL.

Only a few counts were recorded for this clone. The sample has other DNA sequences that encode this CDR3 too. The rearrangement joins TRBV7-2 to TRBJ2-7; D is ambiguous. CDR3 size: 12 residues. Germline assignment: CDR1 SGHTA and CDR2 FQGNSA. V lost 5 bases and J lost 0, with 5 bases in between. This CDR3 reads CASSLSSYEQYF. In DNA form, the CDR3 reads TGTGCCAGCAGCCTAAGCTCCTACGAGCAGTACTTC. Together with reference TRBV7-2 and TRBJ2-7, the CDR3 gives the full variable domain: GAGVSQSPSNKVTEKGKDVELRCDPISGHTALYWYRQSLGQGLEFLIYFQGNSAPDKSGLPSDRFSAERTGGSVSTLTIQRTQQEDSAVYLCASSLSSYEQYFGPGTRLTVT.

This clone was seen more than once but under ten times. This chain links TRBV27 with TRBJ2-7; 8 bases line up with TRBD1. Germline CDR1 reads MNHEY; CDR2 reads SMNVEV (reference sequence). CDR3 length: 14 amino acids. The ends lost 8 bases at V and 3 bases at J; junction bases unmatched: 9. CDR3 coding DNA: TGTGCCAGCGGCAGGGGGCGAAAACACTACGAGCAGTACGTC. Protein: CASGRGRKHYEQYV.

There are a few counts of this clone. V and J are TRBV13 and TRBJ2-7; D gene ambiguous. The CDR3 contains 13 residues. V lost 1 base, J lost 4 bases, and 8 bases lay in between. Germline CDR1 is PRHDT and CDR2 is FYEKMQ (reference sequence). CDR3 sequence (DNA): TGTGCCAGCAGCTTAGCAGGTTTATACGAGCAGTACGTC. It encodes CASSLAGLYEQYV.

The chain employs TRBV19 and TRBJ2-3, with 11 bases lining up with TRBD2. V trimming: 3 bases; J trimming: 1 base; junction bases outside the gene matches: 0. Per the germline V gene, CDR1 is LNHDA and CDR2 is SQIVND (reference sequence). The CDR3 sequence is 15 residues long. CDR3 in amino acids: CASSMGLAGTDTQYF. CDR3 coding DNA: TGTGCCAGTAGTATGGGACTAGCGGGCACAGATACGCAGTATTTT.

The chain carries TRBV9 and TRBJ2-1, with D possibly being TRBD2 (5 bases). Trimming cost V 1 base and J 5 bases, with 13 bases left between them. The CDR3 length is 15 residues. Germline V gene sequence: CDR1 SGDLS, CDR2 YYNGEE. The CDR3 here is CASSVHPGFDNEQFF. The CDR3, as DNA: TGTGCCAGCAGCGTACACCCGGGGTTCGACAATGAGCAGTTCTTC. The whole variable domain, remainder taken from reference TRBV9 and TRBJ2-1, is DSGVTQTPKHLITATGQRVTLRCSPRSGDLSVYWYQQSLDQGLQFLIQYYNGEERAKGNILERFSAQQFPDLHSELNLSSLELGDSALYFCASSVHPGFDNEQFFGPGTRLTVL.

This chain connects TRBV29-1 to TRBJ1-3; 10 nucleotides align to TRBD1. From germline, CDR1 is SQVTM and CDR2 ANQGSEA. V lost 7 bases and J lost 3; bases outside the gene matches: 9. CDR3 length: 15 amino acids. The DNA for the CDR3 is TGCAGCGCCGAAGGGACAGGGGCGGTTGGAAACACCATATATTTT. It specifies CSAEGTGAVGNTIYF.

This clone was detected a few times. The rearrangement links TRBV7-3 to TRBJ2-1; 9 nucleotides match TRBD2. Trimming at V came to 5 bases and at J to 7 bases, leaving 12 bases not matched to a gene. Germline CDR1 SGHTA, CDR2 FQGTGA. The CDR3 length is 16 residues. CDR3: CASSPPGLAGKNEQFF. The CDR3 DNA reads TGTGCCAGCAGCCCGCCGGGGCTAGCGGGGAAGAATGAGCAGTTCTTC.

This CDR3 reads CASRSKRDRDEKLFF. Here the CDR3 DNA reads TGTGCCAGCAGATCAAAACGGGACAGGGATGAAAAACTGTTTTTT. V is TRBV7-9 and J is TRBJ1-4; 9 nucleotides agree with TRBD1. Germline-derived CDR1 and CDR2 are SEHNR and FQNEAQ (reference sequence). CDR3 size: 15 residues. V was pared by 6 bases and J by 6 bases, with 8 bases of the junction left unmatched.

The CDR3 region is CASKPRDWEETQYF. The CDR3 region has the DNA TGTGCCAGCAAACCCCGGGACTGGGAAGAGACCCAGTACTTC. The J gene is TRBJ2-5, the V gene TRBV9; TRBD2 is a possible D gene (6 bases). CDR1 is SGDLS, CDR2 YYNGEE, per germline. This CDR3 is built from 14 residues. Between the trimmed V and J ends, which lost 6 bases and 3 bases, there was a span of 15 bases.

The chain has TRBV11-1 and TRBJ2-4, with D unresolved. V was trimmed by 0 bases and J by 7 bases, leaving 10 bases between them. The germline gives CDR1 SGHAT, CDR2 FQDESV (reference sequence). CDR3 size: 14 residues. The CDR3 DNA sequence: TGTGCCAGCAGCTTAGCTCCTGACCCGAACATTCAGTACTTC. Its translation: CASSLAPDPNIQYF.

This clone came up a few times. The chain uses TRBV13 and TRBJ2-3; 8 positions agree with TRBD2. V trimming: 5 bases; J trimming: 2 bases; junction bases outside the gene matches: 6. CDR3 length equals 15 residues. CDR1 and CDR2 from the germline V gene are PRHDT and FYEKMQ (reference sequence). The CDR3 bases are TGTGCCAGCAGCCCTCTAGCGGGTGTCACAGATACGCAGTATTTT. It translates to CASSPLAGVTDTQYF.

The J gene is TRBJ2-2, the V gene TRBV9; D call uncertain. The V gene's germline CDR1 is SGDLS and CDR2 YYNGEE. V lost 0 bases and J lost 6, with 6 bases in between. The length of the CDR3 is 13 residues. The CDR3 DNA reads TGTGCCAGCAGCGTAGTAGGGTCCGGGGAGCTGTTTTTT. This translates into CASSVVGSGELFF.

This clone has a handful of counts. The rearrangement uses TRBV7-2 and TRBJ2-3, with D possibly being TRBD2 (6 bases). This CDR3 has 14 residues. V lost 6 bases to trimming and J lost 5 bases, with 15 bases between them. Germline V gene data show CDR1 as SGHTA and CDR2 as FQGNSA. Here the CDR3 reads CASRVRGAGDTQYF. CDR3 DNA: TGTGCCAGCAGGGTGAGGGGAGCGGGAGATACGCAGTATTTT.

This clone showed up just a few times. The chain joins TRBV7-9 to TRBJ2-7; 9 bases agree with TRBD1. The V and J ends lost 5 bases and 5 bases, in that order; junction bases with no gene match: 4. Germline V gene sequence: CDR1 SEHNR, CDR2 FQNEAQ (reference sequence). This CDR3 comprises 13 residues. The CDR3 nucleotides are TGTGCCAGCAGCGCTGGGACAGGGAACGAGCAGTACTTC. Translation gives CASSAGTGNEQYF.

This clone has a handful of counts. J is TRBJ2-5 and V is TRBV9, with 8 bases identical to TRBD1. Per the germline V gene, CDR1 is SGDLS and CDR2 is YYNGEE. Trimming took 2 bases from V and 4 from J; bases not matched to a gene: 4. The CDR3 has 14 amino acids. This chain's CDR3 is CASSVDRGGETQYF. CDR3 bases: TGTGCCAGCAGCGTCGACAGGGGTGGAGAGACCCAGTACTTC.